This record concerns one T cell receptor beta chain sequence. Under the authors' procedure: Nucleated cell number was recorded as an estimate derived from reference gene primer amplification. TCRdb keeps only in-frame clones here, not all; method: immunoSEQ multiplex PCR. That table supplies the V and J calls and clone size; D and trimming were determined from the DNA. The table records roughly 160,000 clones, approximately 91% of them present only once. The germline gives CDR1 SQVTM, CDR2 ANQGSEA. This CDR3 is built from 13 residues. V gave up 4 bases and J gave up 3 bases, with 10 bases separating them. This sample stems from a study of blood T cell repertoires in COVID-19. Study-level background: Material from acute and convalescent COVID-19 was sourced from the United States, Italy and Spain. The analysed material was cDNA or gDNA that came from T cells, B-cell-depleted T cells, or PBMCs.

The chain links TRBV29-1 to TRBJ2-1; D ambiguous. This TCR derives from a man younger than 35 with acute or convalescent COVID-19. Sequencing input: peripheral blood. The CDR3 is CSVVNPSYNEQFF. In DNA, the CDR3 is TGCAGCGTTGTGAACCCTAGCTACAATGAGCAGTTCTTC.